This TCR beta chain appears in the sequencing data of a study of cytomegalovirus exposure and HLA in healthy donors. Background on the study: Findings of an earlier analysis included roughly 120 million unique TCR beta sequences from around 180 million T cells. Broader study findings: What a later analysis reportedly showed was that an Asian-associated ancestry cluster had fewer N-insertions than the roughly 670-donor mean. The authors later linked a missense DCLRE1C variant to TCR beta V- and J-gene trimming.

A note on this clone: As yet, its antigen is unknown.

PCR involved 60 Vbeta and 13 Jbeta primers. The repertoire was sequenced with immunoSEQ multiplex PCR; TCRdb's copy has only in-frame clones and lacks some. Counted here are about 120,000 clones, about 70% occurring once; the ten biggest clones make up around 12%. The sequencing input was PBMCs. The origin of this receptor is a middle-aged woman in good health and CMV-seropositive.

This CDR3 reads CASYLQGSTYGYTF. In nucleotides, the CDR3 is TGTGCCAGTTATCTCCAAGGGAGTACCTATGGCTACACCTTC. This rearrangement joins TRBV19 to TRBJ1-2; D uncertain. Germline assignment: CDR1 LNHDA and CDR2 SQIVND (reference sequence). This CDR3 spans 14 amino acids. V was cut by 8 bases and J by 4 bases, with 17 bases left in between.